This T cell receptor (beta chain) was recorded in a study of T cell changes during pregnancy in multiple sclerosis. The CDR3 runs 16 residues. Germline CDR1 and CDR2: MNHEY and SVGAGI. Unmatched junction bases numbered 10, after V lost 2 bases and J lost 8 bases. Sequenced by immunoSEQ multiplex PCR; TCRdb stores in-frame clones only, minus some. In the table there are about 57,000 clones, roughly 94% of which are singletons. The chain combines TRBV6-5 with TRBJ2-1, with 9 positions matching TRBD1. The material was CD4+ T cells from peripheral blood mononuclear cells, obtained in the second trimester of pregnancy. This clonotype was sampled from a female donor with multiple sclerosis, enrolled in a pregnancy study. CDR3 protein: CASSYITGTGNHEQFF. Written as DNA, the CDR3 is TGTGCCAGCAGTTACATAACCGGGACAGGGAACCATGAGCAGTTCTTC.